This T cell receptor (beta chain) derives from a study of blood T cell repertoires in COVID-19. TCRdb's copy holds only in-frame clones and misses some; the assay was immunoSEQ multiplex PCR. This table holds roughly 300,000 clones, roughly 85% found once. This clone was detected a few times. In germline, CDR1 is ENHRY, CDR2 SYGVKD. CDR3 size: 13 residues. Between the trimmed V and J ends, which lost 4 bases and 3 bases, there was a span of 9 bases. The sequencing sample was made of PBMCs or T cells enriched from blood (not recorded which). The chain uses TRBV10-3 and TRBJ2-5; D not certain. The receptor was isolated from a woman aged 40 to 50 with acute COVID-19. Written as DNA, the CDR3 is TGTGCCATCAGTGGTGACTTGAAAGAGACCCAGTACTTC. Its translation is CAISGDLKETQYF.